The 27 T cell receptor beta chains below were found in one sample sequenced in a study of cytomegalovirus exposure and HLA in healthy donors. The PCR was carried out with 60 Vbeta primers and 13 Jbeta primers. TCRdb's copy holds only in-frame clones and misses some; the assay was immunoSEQ multiplex PCR. The top ten hold less than 2.5% of the sample, which has 110,000 or so clones, under 90% seen once. Material for sequencing was PBMCs. Every receptor here comes from a woman aged 25 to 45 in good health and CMV-seronegative.

V and J are TRBV13 and TRBJ2-1; 12 bases are a match to TRBD2. The trim removed 4 bases at V and 1 base at J, leaving 14 bases unmatched. The CDR3 contains 20 residues. Looked up from germline, CDR1 is PRHDT and CDR2 is FYEKMQ (reference sequence). The CDR3 is CASSSYLLAGGYKSYNEQFF. Here the CDR3 DNA reads TGTGCCAGCAGCTCTTATCTACTAGCGGGAGGCTATAAGTCCTACAATGAGCAGTTCTTC. Complete variable domain (other parts from reference TRBV13 and TRBJ2-1): AAGVIQSPRHLIKEKRETATLKCYPIPRHDTVYWYQQGPGQDPQFLISFYEKMQSDKGSIPDRFSAQQFSDYHSELNMSSLELGDSALYFCASSSYLLAGGYKSYNEQFFGPGTRLTVL.

This sequence joins TRBV10-2 and TRBJ2-1; 13 bases are shared with TRBD2. Germline V lookup: CDR1 WSHSY, CDR2 SAAADI. V was pared by 5 bases and J by 5 bases, with 9 bases of the junction left unmatched. CDR3 length equals 17 residues. This chain's CDR3 is CASSRGLAGLRDNEQFF. In DNA, the CDR3 is TGCGCCAGCAGTCGGGGACTAGCGGGACTGAGGGACAATGAGCAGTTCTTC.

This clone showed up just once. The genes are TRBV21-1 and TRBJ2-7; TRBD2 reflects the table's D call only, with no check against the DNA. TRBV21-1 is a listed pseudogene. This CDR3 contains 18 residues. Here the CDR3 DNA reads TGTGCCAGCAGCACACTAGCGGGAGGGCCGGGAGTATATTACGAGCAGTACTTC. It codes for CASSTLAGGPGVYYEQYF.

The rearrangement uses TRBV4-1 and TRBJ2-3; 12 positions match TRBD2. Germline values: CDR1 MGHRA, CDR2 YSYEKL. With 2 bases clipped from V and 2 bases from J, the junction kept 5 bases outside the gene matches. CDR3 length: 17 amino acids. The CDR3 sequence is CASSQRGLAGNTDTQYF. The CDR3 DNA follows: TGCGCCAGCAGCCAACGCGGACTAGCGGGAAACACAGATACGCAGTATTTT.

V usage is TRBV6-4 and J usage is TRBJ2-1, with 9 bases identical to TRBD2. V lost 4 bases and J lost 7; bases outside the gene matches: 8. Germline values: CDR1 MRHNA, CDR2 SNTAGT. The CDR3 is 15 residues long. CDR3 DNA sequence: TGTGCCAGCAGTGTTTCAGCGGGAGGAGGTAATGAGCAGTTCTTC. Translated: CASSVSAGGGNEQFF.

The DNA for the CDR3 is TGCGCCAGCAGGGTTTCCGGGACAGGGGGCGAAGAGACCCAGTACTTC. Translated, it gives CASRVSGTGGEETQYF. The chain recombines TRBV5-1 with TRBJ2-5; 12 nucleotides match TRBD1. With V trimmed by 5 bases and J by 3 bases, 8 bases remained unmatched. Germline values: CDR1 SGHRS, CDR2 YFSETQ. The CDR3 covers 16 residues.

J is TRBJ2-2 and V is TRBV15, with 8 bases fitting TRBD2. Per the germline V gene, CDR1 is LNHNV and CDR2 is YYDKDF (reference sequence). There are 17 residues in the CDR3. J was trimmed by 7 bases and V by 2 bases; bases with no gene match: 12. In nucleotides, the CDR3 is TGTGCCACCAGCAGACTCCCGGGACTAGAAAGTAGCGGGGAGCTGTTTTTT. Protein: CATSRLPGLESSGELFF.

The rearrangement uses TRBV5-4 and TRBJ2-3; TRBD2 matches at 9 bases. CDR3 length: 14 amino acids. V trimming: 9 bases; J trimming: 5 bases; junction bases outside the gene matches: 10. Germline CDR1 SGHNT, CDR2 YYREEE (reference sequence). CDR3 protein: CATMVAGELDTQYF. In nucleotides, the CDR3 is TGTGCCACCATGGTAGCGGGAGAGCTAGATACGCAGTATTTT.

The rearrangement uses TRBV6-6 and TRBJ2-5; D not resolved. Germline CDR1 and CDR2: MNHNY and SVGAGI (reference sequence). The CDR3 spans 11 residues. Trimming removed 5 bases from V and 5 bases from J, with 6 bases in between. The CDR3 bases are TGTGCCAGCAGTCCCCGGGAGACCCAGTACTTC. It yields the protein CASSPRETQYF.

This clone has more than one count but fewer than ten. The CDR3 region is CASSSTGGGLAFF. In DNA form, the CDR3 reads TGCGCCAGCAGCTCAACAGGGGGCGGGTTAGCTTTCTTT. The rearrangement uses TRBV5-1 and TRBJ1-1, with 9 bases fitting TRBD1. This CDR3 spans 13 amino acids. The V and J ends lost 3 bases and 10 bases, in that order; junction bases with no gene match: 7. Germline CDR1 SGHRS, CDR2 YFSETQ.

The chain combines TRBV5-1 with TRBJ2-1, with 10 bases lining up with TRBD2. The ends lost 4 bases at V and 6 bases at J; junction bases unmatched: 7. The CDR3 has 15 residues. CDR1 and CDR2 (germline): SGHRS, YFSETQ. The CDR3, as DNA: TGCGCCAGCAGCCGGACGGCTAGCGGGAGCAATGAGCAGTTCTTC. Translation: CASSRTASGSNEQFF.

The CDR3 protein is CASSLQGPQFF. In DNA form, the CDR3 reads TGTGCCAGCAGCTTGCAGGGCCCCCAGTTCTTC. This rearrangement joins TRBV7-8 to TRBJ2-1, with D possibly TRBD1 on 5 matching bases. V was trimmed by 3 bases and J by 13 bases, leaving 10 bases between them. This CDR3 spans 11 amino acids. Germline CDR1 SGHVS, CDR2 FQNEAQ.

The chain links TRBV9 to TRBJ2-2; TRBD2 matches at 12 bases. This CDR3 contains 19 residues. With V trimmed by 2 bases and J by 5 bases, 13 bases remained unmatched. Germline V lookup: CDR1 SGDLS, CDR2 YYNGEE. In DNA, the CDR3 is TGTGCCAGCAGCGTTATTGGGCTAGCGGGAGGGCCTATAACCGGGGAGCTGTTTTTT. It yields the protein CASSVIGLAGGPITGELFF.

The V call is TRBV7-2, the J call TRBJ2-1, with 8 bases aligning to TRBD1. The trim removed 5 bases at V and 13 bases at J, leaving 13 bases unmatched. There are 14 residues in the CDR3. Per germline, CDR1 SGHTA and CDR2 FQGNSA. For the CDR3, the DNA is TGTGCCAGCAGCCCCCGGACAGGGCCGGGAACACAGTTCTTC. Residues: CASSPRTGPGTQFF.

V is TRBV19 and J is TRBJ2-6; no firm D call. The CDR3 is 14 residues long. The ends were cut back, 5 bases at V and 3 bases at J, with 8 bases in the middle. Germline values: CDR1 LNHDA, CDR2 SQIVND (reference sequence). The CDR3 coding sequence is TGTGCCAGTAGTCGACTGGTTGGGGCCAACGTCCTGACTTTC. It encodes CASSRLVGANVLTF.

This clone has a single count. This chain joins TRBV27 and TRBJ1-4; D remains ambiguous. V was trimmed by 5 bases and J by 7 bases, leaving 23 bases between them. The CDR3 has 17 amino acids. Germline CDR1 reads MNHEY; CDR2 reads SMNVEV (reference sequence). The CDR3 region has the DNA TGTGCCAGCAGTCTTAGTCGCGGACGGGGAAGCGGTGAAAAACTGTTTTTT. Its translation is CASSLSRGRGSGEKLFF.

This chain uses TRBV5-4 with TRBJ2-4; tentative D call: TRBD1 (5 bases). Trimming left V 4 bases short and J 6 bases short, with 11 bases between. CDR1 SGHNT and CDR2 YYREEE come from the germline V gene (reference sequence). The CDR3 covers 13 residues. CDR3 loop: CASSLRGGNIQYF. The CDR3, as DNA: TGTGCCAGCAGCCTTAGGGGTGGAAACATTCAGTACTTC.

This chain connects TRBV27 to TRBJ1-1; D is possibly TRBD1 (6 bases). The V end was cut by 6 bases, the J end by 4 bases, with 12 bases between. Per germline, CDR1 MNHEY and CDR2 SMNVEV (reference sequence). The CDR3 sequence is 13 residues long. The CDR3 nucleotides read TGTGCCAGCAGACAGGGTGGTTCCACTGAAGCTTTCTTT. Translation: CASRQGGSTEAFF.

The chain couples TRBV18 to TRBJ1-5; no clear D gene. This CDR3 has 16 residues. Trimming removed 3 bases from V and 0 bases from J, with 12 bases in between. Per germline, CDR1 KGHSH and CDR2 LQKENI. CDR3 in amino acids: CASSPSGSYSNQPQHF. CDR3 in DNA: TGTGCCAGCTCACCCTCGGGGTCTTATAGCAATCAGCCCCAGCATTTT.

The rearrangement links TRBV7-2 to TRBJ1-5; 11 bases agree with TRBD1. CDR3 length: 18 residues. CDR1 is SGHTA and CDR2 is FQGNSA in the germline V gene. V was clipped by 2 bases and J by 2 bases; unmatched bases: 8. The CDR3 sequence is CASSLFGQGAGGNQPQHF. CDR3 nucleotides: TGTGCCAGCAGCTTATTCGGACAGGGGGCCGGAGGCAATCAGCCCCAGCATTTT.

The CDR3 sequence is CASSFEAGTPTALFF. For the CDR3, the DNA is TGTGCCAGCAGCTTTGAGGCCGGGACACCCACAGCTCTGTTTTTT. This rearrangement joins TRBV5-6 to TRBJ1-4; D is perhaps TRBD1 (6 bases). The CDR3 totals 15 residues. Looked up from germline, CDR1 is SGHDT and CDR2 is YYEEEE. V lost 2 bases, J lost 14 bases, and 22 bases lay in between.

The rearrangement links TRBV18 to TRBJ2-7; TRBD2 agrees at 8 bases. From germline, CDR1 is KGHSH and CDR2 LQKENI. V lost 3 bases, J lost 2 bases, and 3 bases stayed unmatched. The CDR3 runs to 14 residues. The CDR3 DNA reads TGTGCCAGCTCACCTAGCGGGATCCCCTACGAGCAGTACTTC. Its protein is CASSPSGIPYEQYF. Supplemented by reference TRBV18 and TRBJ2-7, the full variable domain reads NAGVMQNPRHLVRRRGQEARLRCSPMKGHSHVYWYRQLPEEGLKFMVYLQKENIIDESGMPKERFSAEFPKEGPSILRIQQVVRGDSAAYFCASSPSGIPYEQYFGPGTRLTVT.

V and J are TRBV5-1 and TRBJ1-4; 10 bases map to TRBD1. V dropped 4 bases and J dropped 7; count of bases not matched to a gene: 7. Germline V gives CDR1 SGHRS, CDR2 YFSETQ. The CDR3 sequence is 15 residues long. CDR3 loop: CASSGAGQGSEKLFF. CDR3 in DNA: TGCGCCAGCAGCGGGGCGGGACAGGGGAGTGAAAAACTGTTTTTT.

The gene calls are TRBV19 and TRBJ1-4; TRBD1 matches 8 bases. The CDR3 loop spans 16 amino acids. The V and J ends lost 3 bases and 8 bases, in that order; junction bases with no gene match: 11. Germline-derived CDR1 and CDR2 are LNHDA and SQIVND (reference sequence). This CDR3 reads CASSIGLRQGREKLFF. The CDR3 DNA is TGTGCCAGTAGTATCGGTTTGAGACAGGGGAGGGAAAAACTGTTTTTT.

The genes are TRBV28 and TRBJ2-5; tentatively, D is TRBD1 (5 bases). The J call could be wrong; TRBJ2-7 is a better fit for the DNA end. This CDR3 comprises 15 residues. Germline V gene sequence: CDR1 MDHEN, CDR2 SYDVKM. CDR3 nucleotides: TGTGCCAGCAGTCCGCTCGACAGAGGACAATACGAGCAGTACTTC. This sequence encodes CASSPLDRGQYEQYF.

The V call is TRBV7-2, the J call TRBJ2-1; 12 bases line up with TRBD2. In germline, CDR1 is SGHTA, CDR2 FQGNSA. The CDR3 contains 15 residues. With 5 bases clipped from V and 2 bases from J, the junction kept 1 base outside the gene matches. This chain's CDR3 is CASSRTSGAYNEQFF. CDR3 nucleotides: TGTGCCAGCAGCCGGACTAGCGGGGCCTACAATGAGCAGTTCTTC. The full variable domain, its missing parts supplied by reference TRBV7-2 and TRBJ2-1, is GAGVSQSPSNKVTEKGKDVELRCDPISGHTALYWYRQSLGQGLEFLIYFQGNSAPDKSGLPSDRFSAERTGGSVSTLTIQRTQQEDSAVYLCASSRTSGAYNEQFFGPGTRLTVL.

A few counts support this clone. The rearrangement joins TRBV28 to TRBJ2-7, with 9 nucleotides matching TRBD2. V lost 4 bases to trimming and J lost 2 bases; unmatched junction nucleotides: 3. The germline gives CDR1 MDHEN, CDR2 SYDVKM. This CDR3 is 14 amino acids long. CDR3 in DNA: TGTGCCAGCAGTTCTAGCGGGATCGCCTACGAGCAGTACTTC. Residues: CASSSSGIAYEQYF. Drawing the rest from reference TRBV28 and TRBJ2-7, the complete variable domain is DVKVTQSSRYLVKRTGEKVFLECVQDMDHENMFWYRQDPGLGLRLIYFSYDVKMKEKGDIPEGYSVSREKKERFSLILESASTNQTSMYLCASSSSGIAYEQYFGPGTRLTVT.